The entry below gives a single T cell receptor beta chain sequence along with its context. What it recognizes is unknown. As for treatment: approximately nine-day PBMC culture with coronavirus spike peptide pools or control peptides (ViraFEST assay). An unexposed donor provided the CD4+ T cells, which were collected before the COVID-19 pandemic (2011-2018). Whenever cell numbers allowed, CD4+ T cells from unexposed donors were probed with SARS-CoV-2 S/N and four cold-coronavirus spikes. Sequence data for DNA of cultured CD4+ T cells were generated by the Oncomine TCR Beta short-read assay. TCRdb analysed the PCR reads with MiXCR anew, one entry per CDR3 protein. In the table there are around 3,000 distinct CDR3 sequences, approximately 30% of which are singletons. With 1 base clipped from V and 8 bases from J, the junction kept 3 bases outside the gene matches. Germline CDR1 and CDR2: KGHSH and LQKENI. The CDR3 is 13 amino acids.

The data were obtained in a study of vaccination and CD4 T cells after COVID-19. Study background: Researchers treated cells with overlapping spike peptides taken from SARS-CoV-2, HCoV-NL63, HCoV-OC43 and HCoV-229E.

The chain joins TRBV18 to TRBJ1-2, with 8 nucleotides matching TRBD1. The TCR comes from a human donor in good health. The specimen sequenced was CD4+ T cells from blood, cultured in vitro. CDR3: CASSPQTGDGYTF. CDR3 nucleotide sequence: TGTGCCAGCTCACCACAGACAGGGGACGGCTACACCTTC.